The 25 T cell receptor beta chains reported below all come from one sample, sequenced in a study of control samples from healthy donors and cancer patients. Produced via immunoSEQ multiplex PCR; TCRdb's table is partial and in-frame only. The sample carries about 250,000 clones, roughly 80% recorded once. Sequencing input: PBMCs. These TCRs come from a woman in her sixties with lung cancer.

For this clone: Other DNA sequences within the sample encode an identical CDR3. The rearrangement uses TRBV5-1 and TRBJ2-7, with 9 bases identical to TRBD2. The CDR3 is 16 amino acids. Germline V lookup: CDR1 SGHRS, CDR2 YFSETQ. J was trimmed by 2 bases and V by 4 bases; bases with no gene match: 10. The CDR3 DNA is TGCGCCAGCAGCCCAGGAATGGCGGGAGGGCCCTACGAGCAGTACTTC. Encoded protein: CASSPGMAGGPYEQYF.

V is TRBV5-1 and J is TRBJ1-1; 7 bases are shared with TRBD1. Germline assignment: CDR1 SGHRS and CDR2 YFSETQ. V was clipped by 0 bases and J by 3 bases; unmatched bases: 8. This CDR3 is 16 amino acids long. Written as DNA, the CDR3 is TGCGCCAGCAGCTTGGGAATCACCACAGGGGACACTGAAGCTTTCTTT. Translated: CASSLGITTGDTEAFF.

The chain recombines TRBV3-1 (or the pseudogene TRBV3-2) with TRBJ2-1; TRBD2 aligns across 8 bases. CDR3 size: 18 residues. CDR1 and CDR2 from the germline V gene are LGHDT and YNNKEL (reference sequence). With V trimmed by 2 bases and J by 0 bases, 9 bases remained unmatched. DNA for the CDR3: TGTGCCAGCAGCCAACAAGTACTAGCGGCAAGCTCCTACAATGAGCAGTTCTTC. This encodes CASSQQVLAASSYNEQFF.

V and J are TRBV28 and TRBJ2-3; 11 nucleotides align to TRBD1. The CDR3 runs 15 residues. Germline V lookup: CDR1 MDHEN, CDR2 SYDVKM. Trimming at V came to 6 bases and at J to 4 bases, leaving 6 bases not matched to a gene. CDR3 in DNA: TGTGCCAGCAGCTTAGGGGGACAGGGGGCAGATACGCAGTATTTT. Encoded protein: CASSLGGQGADTQYF.

The genes are TRBV6-5 and TRBJ1-4, with D perhaps TRBD1 (6 bases). The length of the CDR3 is 14 residues. Deletions cut 3 bases from V and 7 bases from J, with 12 bases between. The V gene's germline CDR1 is MNHEY and CDR2 SVGAGI. The CDR3, as DNA: TGTGCCAGCAGTTATTACAGGGAGGGTGAAAAACTGTTTTTT. Amino acids: CASSYYREGEKLFF.

The chain combines TRBV2 with TRBJ2-6; unclear D gene. The V end lost 1 base, the J end lost 0 bases, and 10 bases lay between the germline ends. The CDR3 loop spans 17 amino acids. In germline, CDR1 is SNHLY, CDR2 FYNNEI. CDR3 in amino acids: CASSEEIMSSGANVLTF. CDR3 bases: TGTGCCAGCAGTGAAGAAATCATGAGCTCTGGGGCCAACGTCCTGACTTTC.

V usage is TRBV5-8 and J usage is TRBJ1-5; D might be TRBD1 (5 bases). The CDR3 consists of 17 residues. The V end was cut by 1 base, the J end by 0 bases, with 14 bases between. In germline, CDR1 is SGHTS, CDR2 YDEGEE. The CDR3 sequence: CASSLFTGGDSNQPQHF. The CDR3, as DNA: TGTGCCAGCAGCTTGTTTACAGGTGGGGATAGCAATCAGCCCCAGCATTTT. Based on the CDR3 plus reference TRBV5-8 and TRBJ1-5, the full variable domain is EAGVTQSPTHLIKTRGQQATLRCSPISGHTSVYWYQQALGLGLQFLLWYDEGEERNRGNFPPRFSGRQFPNYSSELNVNALELEDSALYLCASSLFTGGDSNQPQHFGDGTRLSIL.

CDR3 in amino acids: CASRRTGAHEQYF. CDR3 nucleotides: TGTGCCAGCAGGAGGACAGGGGCCCACGAGCAGTACTTC. This rearrangement joins TRBV28 to TRBJ2-7, with TRBD1 matching 9 bases. This CDR3 has 13 residues. In germline, CDR1 is MDHEN, CDR2 SYDVKM. J was trimmed by 5 bases and V by 6 bases; bases with no gene match: 5.

In this sample, this clone turned up a few times. The rearrangement uses TRBV29-1 and TRBJ2-2, with D maybe TRBD2 (5 bases). This CDR3 is built from 15 residues. Trimming removed 4 bases at V and 4 bases at J, with 16 bases between. Germline V gene sequence: CDR1 SQVTM, CDR2 ANQGSEA. CDR3 residues: CSVAPGVGSTGELFF. In nucleotides, the CDR3 is TGCAGCGTTGCTCCCGGGGTGGGTAGCACCGGGGAGCTGTTTTTT.

The V gene is TRBV6-1, the J gene TRBJ2-1; no firm D call. V was trimmed by 4 bases and J by 1 base, leaving 14 bases between them. Per the germline V gene, CDR1 is MNHNS and CDR2 is SASEGT. The CDR3 runs 16 residues. The CDR3 coding sequence is TGTGCCAGCAGTGTGAACCTGATAGCATCCTACAATGAGCAGTTCTTC. Translation: CASSVNLIASYNEQFF.

The chain carries TRBV19 and TRBJ2-7; 10 nucleotides align to TRBD1. After removal of 6 bases from V and 2 bases from J, the junction contained 1 base not matched to a gene. The CDR3 covers 13 residues. Germline V gene lookup returns CDR1 LNHDA and CDR2 SQIVND (reference sequence). The CDR3 spells CASRGQGTYEQYF. The CDR3 region has the DNA TGTGCCAGTAGGGGACAGGGGACCTACGAGCAGTACTTC.

The chain links TRBV19 to TRBJ1-2, with a weak D call TRBD1 (5 bases). CDR3 size: 14 residues. V shed 3 bases and J shed 3 bases, with 11 bases lying between them. Germline CDR1 LNHDA, CDR2 SQIVND (reference sequence). The CDR3 sequence: CASSIGDGYYGYTF. DNA for the CDR3: TGTGCCAGTAGTATCGGGGACGGATACTATGGCTACACCTTC.

The V gene is TRBV24-1, the J gene TRBJ2-1; D may be TRBD2 (5 bases). Trimming cost V 2 bases and J 0 bases, with 16 bases left between them. Germline V gives CDR1 KGHDR, CDR2 SFDVKD. The CDR3 consists of 18 residues. The CDR3 DNA is TGTGCCACCAGTGATTCTTGGGCAGCGCGGGCCTCCTACAATGAGCAGTTCTTC. It specifies CATSDSWAARASYNEQFF.

This clone was seen more than once but under ten times. J is TRBJ1-1 and V is TRBV9, with 8 bases aligning to TRBD1. Per germline, CDR1 SGDLS and CDR2 YYNGEE. V lost 4 bases, J lost 0 bases, and 5 bases stayed unmatched. The CDR3 is 15 residues long. CDR3 in amino acids: CASSLRTGMNTEAFF. The CDR3 DNA reads as TGTGCCAGCAGCTTGAGGACAGGGATGAACACTGAAGCTTTCTTT.

V and J are TRBV28 and TRBJ2-7; 12 bases match TRBD1. CDR3 length: 15 amino acids. CDR1 MDHEN and CDR2 SYDVKM come from the germline V gene. V shed 6 bases, J shed 10 bases, and the junction held 13 bases outside the gene matches. Here the CDR3 DNA reads TGTGCCAGCAGCCTTCCGGGACAGGGGGCTCCCCCCCAGTACTTC. This translates into CASSLPGQGAPPQYF.

This clone was seen once. V usage is TRBV13 and J usage is TRBJ2-2; 7 bases agree with TRBD1. CDR3 size: 16 residues. J lost 5 bases, V lost 5 bases, and 11 bases had no gene match. CDR1 is PRHDT, CDR2 FYEKMQ, per germline (reference sequence). Written as DNA, the CDR3 is TGTGCCAGCAGCACCATGGAGAGCAGGGGGACCGGGGAGCTGTTTTTT. This translates into CASSTMESRGTGELFF.

CDR3 DNA sequence: TGTGCCAGCAGCTTGACGGGAACCACCTACGAGCAGTACTTC. This codes for CASSLTGTTYEQYF. The V call is TRBV5-5, the J call TRBJ2-7, with D maybe TRBD2 (5 bases). CDR1 SGHKS and CDR2 YYEKEE come from the germline V gene (reference sequence). This CDR3 has 14 amino acids. V lost 1 base and J 2 bases, leaving 10 bases between the germline ends.

The chain has TRBV21-1 and TRBJ1-6; the table names TRBD1, a call not compared with the DNA. TRBV21-1 is given as a pseudogene. This CDR3 contains 16 residues. CDR3 DNA sequence: TGTGCCAGCATCGATAGTGGGGTCAGGGATAATTCACCCCTCCACTTT. Encoded protein: CASIDSGVRDNSPLHF.

The V gene is TRBV3-1 (or the pseudogene TRBV3-2), the J gene TRBJ1-2; D remains unclear. V was shortened by 4 bases and J by 8 bases, with 8 bases between the two germline ends. The CDR3 has 11 residues. Germline values: CDR1 LGHDT, CDR2 YNNKEL (reference sequence). The CDR3 sequence: CASSPGSGYTF. DNA of the CDR3: TGTGCCAGCAGCCCGGGGTCAGGCTACACCTTC.

This clone occurred once. This chain links TRBV4-1 with TRBJ1-4; D is unclear. The germline V gene encodes CDR1 MGHRA and CDR2 YSYEKL. V lost 0 bases to trimming and J lost 3 bases, with 8 bases between them. The CDR3 has 15 residues. In nucleotides, the CDR3 is TGCGCCAGCAGCCAAGAACTCAACCCTAATGAAAAACTGTTTTTT. It codes for CASSQELNPNEKLFF.

This clone occurred once. J is TRBJ1-6 and V is TRBV7-9; the D gene is possibly TRBD1 (6 bases). The CDR3 is 14 amino acids. V dropped 5 bases and J dropped 9 bases, with 14 bases sitting between them. Germline CDR1 SEHNR, CDR2 FQNEAQ (reference sequence). The CDR3 loop is CASSPQGGTSPLHF. The CDR3 bases are TGTGCCAGCAGCCCCCAAGGGGGGACTTCACCCCTCCACTTT. Full variable domain (outside the CDR3, taken from reference TRBV7-9 and TRBJ1-6): DTGVSQNPRHKITKRGQNVTFRCDPISEHNRLYWYRQTLGQGPEFLTYFQNEAQLEKSRLLSDRFSAERPKGSFSTLEIQRTEQGDSAMYLCASSPQGGTSPLHFGNGTRLTVT.

The sample holds one count of this clone. The rearrangement joins TRBV2 to TRBJ2-1; D ambiguous. The CDR3 contains 14 residues. Trimming shortened V by 7 bases and J by 3 bases, and 13 bases separated the two germline ends. Germline CDR1 SNHLY, CDR2 FYNNEI. CDR3 residues: CASKSGDIYNEQFF. The CDR3, as DNA: TGTGCCAGCAAATCAGGCGATATCTACAATGAGCAGTTCTTC.

CDR3 sequence: CAGPLGDRGFRTLHF. DNA of the CDR3: TGCGCCGGCCCCCTGGGGGACAGGGGATTTAGGACCCTCCACTTT. The chain couples TRBV10-1 to TRBJ1-6; 10 bases agree with TRBD1. The J segment lost 14 bases and the V segment lost 11 bases, leaving 18 bases of the junction unmatched. This CDR3 has 15 amino acids. Germline values: CDR1 WNHNN, CDR2 SYGVQD (reference sequence).

This clone appeared a few times. This sequence joins TRBV6-5 and TRBJ2-2, with 8 bases identical to TRBD1. Germline values: CDR1 MNHEY, CDR2 SVGAGI. The V gene end was trimmed by 6 bases and the J gene end by 4 bases; junction bases not matched to a gene: 1. This CDR3 is built from 13 residues. CDR3 sequence: CASRTGGTGELFF. The CDR3 DNA reads TGTGCCAGCAGAACAGGGGGCACCGGGGAGCTGTTTTTT.

V usage is TRBV11-3 and J usage is TRBJ2-3; D gene uncertain. This CDR3 has 13 amino acids. The germline V and J ends were trimmed by 5 bases and 0 bases, with 6 bases remaining between them. Germline V gene data show CDR1 as SGHNT and CDR2 as YENEEA. In DNA, the CDR3 is TGTGCCAGCAGCCGGGCTAGCACAGATACGCAGTATTTT. Protein: CASSRASTDTQYF.